Presented here are 4 T cell receptor beta chains from one specimen sequenced in a study of monozygotic twins with cystic fibrosis. This table comes from immunoSEQ multiplex PCR, and its TCRdb copy is limited to in-frame clones, with some not included. This sample yields approximately 24,000 clones, of which approximately 87% are seen a single time; around 1.2% belongs to the top ten. Sequenced input: blood. These receptors originate from a woman aged 25-40 years with cystic fibrosis.

This chain uses TRBV7-2 with TRBJ2-3; 13 bases match TRBD2. This CDR3 region has 15 residues. The V segment lost 3 bases and the J segment 13 bases; nucleotides outside the gene matches: 10. CDR1 and CDR2 (germline): SGHTA, FQGNSA. The CDR3 loop reads CASSLRATSGGPKYF. CDR3 in DNA: TGTGCCAGCAGCTTGAGGGCGACTAGCGGGGGGCCTAAGTATTTT.

The chain recombines TRBV10-3 with TRBJ2-3, with D perhaps matching TRBD2 (5 bases). V was trimmed by 4 bases and J by 7 bases, leaving 6 bases between them. This CDR3 contains 11 residues. Per the germline V gene, CDR1 is ENHRY and CDR2 is SYGVKD. CDR3 in amino acids: CAISVGNTQYF. DNA for the CDR3: TGTGCCATCAGTGTCGGGAATACGCAGTATTTT.

V usage is TRBV15 and J usage is TRBJ1-5; perhaps TRBD1 as D (5 bases). The CDR3 has 17 amino acids. CDR1 and CDR2 (germline): LNHNV, YYDKDF (reference sequence). Trimming removed 2 bases at V and 0 bases at J, with 14 bases between. The CDR3 spells CATSRRSGHYSNQPQHF. CDR3 nucleotide sequence: TGTGCCACCAGCAGAAGATCCGGACACTATAGCAATCAGCCCCAGCATTTT.

The rearrangement uses TRBV11-2 and TRBJ1-1, with D perhaps TRBD1 (5 bases). Trimming removed 0 bases from V and 2 bases from J, with 10 bases in between. Germline lookup yields CDR1 SGHAT and CDR2 FQNNGV. This CDR3 has 15 amino acids. CDR3 residues: CASSLDPRANTEAFF. CDR3 nucleotides: TGTGCCAGCAGCTTAGATCCCAGGGCCAACACTGAAGCTTTCTTT. Full variable domain (missing parts from reference TRBV11-2 and TRBJ1-1): EAGVAQSPRYKIIEKRQSVAFWCNPISGHATLYWYQQILGQGPKLLIQFQNNGVVDDSQLPKDRFSAERLKGVDSTLKIQPAKLEDSAVYLCASSLDPRANTEAFFGQGTRLTVV.